This passage covers 19 T cell receptor beta chains from one sample sequenced in a study of response to subunit inactivated influenza vaccine (dated by TCRdb to 2016 to 2019). Libraries were constructed by RT-PCR. The instrument given in TCRdb is Illumina HiSeq 2500. TCRdb took the public reads, trimmed them with fastp at Q25, ran MiXCR for clone calling and kept in-frame beta chains. Here each entry gathers all rows of one CDR3 protein and keeps the most common genes and DNA. Recorded for this sample are around 320,000 distinct CDR3 sequences; approximately 21% of them occurred a single time. Jointly, the top ten make up around 10% of the sample. Here the sequenced sample was PBMCs from blood, taken less than 22 months after vaccination. Receptor source: a man aged 50 to 69 who received an inactivated influenza vaccine. Donor details come from another sample of the same person, matched by shared clones.

This clonotype was counted only a few times. The chain uses TRBV20-1 and TRBJ1-1, with a tentative D call TRBD1 (5 bases). Germline V lookup: CDR1 DFQATT, CDR2 SNEGSKA (reference sequence). There are 14 residues in the CDR3. V lost 4 bases and J lost 1, with 13 bases in between. The DNA for the CDR3 is TGCAGTGCTAACAACCTTCAGGGGAACACTGAAGCTTTCTTT. It encodes CSANNLQGNTEAFF.

This clonotype appeared many times. The V and J genes are TRBV29-1 and TRBJ1-1, with D unclear. V dropped 4 bases and J dropped 4 bases, with 7 bases sitting between them. CDR1 and CDR2 from the germline V gene are SQVTM and ANQGSEA. The CDR3 runs 11 residues. CDR3 residues: CSVVLRTEAFF. CDR3 DNA sequence: TGCAGCGTTGTTTTGCGCACTGAAGCTTTCTTT.

Only a few counts were recorded for this clonotype. The V call is TRBV20-1, the J call TRBJ1-2; D gene ambiguous. The V gene lost 5 bases and the J gene lost 8 bases, with 15 bases spanning the gap. The CDR3 totals 12 residues. Germline V gives CDR1 DFQATT, CDR2 SNEGSKA (reference sequence). The CDR3 nucleotides are TGCAGTGCTCCCGGGCCGTCCGGAGGCTACACCTTC. Translated: CSAPGPSGGYTF.

This clonotype was counted only a few times. This chain joins TRBV6-2 or TRBV6-3 and TRBJ2-2; no clear D. In germline, CDR1 is MNHEY, CDR2 SVGEGT. Trimming shortened V by 7 bases and J by 4 bases, and 16 bases separated the two germline ends. The CDR3 loop spans 15 amino acids. The CDR3 sequence is CASNEARGSTGELFF. The CDR3 DNA follows: TGTGCCAGCAACGAGGCACGAGGTTCCACCGGGGAGCTGTTTTTT.

This clonotype was detected only a few times. The chain links TRBV28 to TRBJ1-2; D is possibly TRBD1 (6 bases). CDR1 and CDR2 from the germline V gene are MDHEN and SYDVKM. The CDR3 is made up of 11 amino acids. Deletions cut 8 bases from V and 5 bases from J, with 9 bases between. The CDR3: CASGTPYGYTF. Here the CDR3 DNA reads TGTGCCAGCGGGACACCTTATGGCTACACCTTC.

In its sample, this clonotype was seen a few times. The chain is built from TRBV11-2 and TRBJ1-2, with D perhaps matching TRBD1 (6 bases). Germline V gene sequence: CDR1 SGHAT, CDR2 FQNNGV. The V gene lost 8 bases and the J gene lost 6 bases, with 19 bases spanning the gap. This CDR3 comprises 14 residues. CDR3 DNA sequence: TGTGCCAGCGCCGGACAGTTGGGAGAGGATGGCTACACCTTC. Its translation: CASAGQLGEDGYTF. The full variable domain, in which reference TRBV11-2 and TRBJ1-2 provide the parts outside the CDR3, is EAGVAQSPRYKIIEKRQSVAFWCNPISGHATLYWYQQILGQGPKLLIQFQNNGVVDDSQLPKDRFSAERLKGVDSTLKIQPAKLEDSAVYLCASAGQLGEDGYTFGSGTRLTVV.

The chain joins TRBV6-2 or TRBV6-3 to TRBJ2-1, with 11 bases aligning to TRBD2. CDR3 size: 15 residues. The germline V gene has CDR1 MNHEY and CDR2 SVGEGT. The V and J ends lost 5 bases and 7 bases, in that order; junction bases with no gene match: 7. CDR3 amino acids: CASSNLAGGMNEQFF. In DNA form, the CDR3 reads TGTGCCAGCAGTAACCTAGCGGGGGGTATGAATGAGCAGTTCTTC.

Comments on this clonotype: This could be a read error, since a much larger clone is one nucleotide away. Here the CDR3 omits its conserved ending phenylalanine or tryptophan, so a read error is the likely source. The chain uses TRBV6-6 and TRBJ1-5; D unclear. The CDR3 sequence is 12 residues long. Trimming cost V 8 bases and J 5 bases, with 10 bases left between them. Germline V CDR1 and CDR2: MNHNY, SVGAGI (reference sequence). The CDR3: CASERQDQPQHC. Here the CDR3 DNA reads TGTGCCAGCGAACGACAAGATCAGCCCCAGCATTGT.

The rearrangement joins TRBV6-1 to TRBJ2-5, with D possibly being TRBD1 or TRBD2 (5 bases each). V dropped 8 bases and J dropped 5 bases, with 18 bases sitting between them. The CDR3 is 14 residues long. Germline CDR1 MNHNS, CDR2 SASEGT. CDR3 coding DNA: TGTGCCAGCTCCCGGACCGGGGCTCAGGAGACCCAGTACTTC. This gives the protein CASSRTGAQETQYF.

This clonotype was recorded a few times. This chain links TRBV7-2 with TRBJ2-5; 10 bases agree with TRBD1. Germline V gene data show CDR1 as SGHTA and CDR2 as FQGNSA. V shed 1 base, J shed 5 bases, and the junction held 4 bases outside the gene matches. The CDR3 spans 15 residues. The CDR3 DNA reads as TGTGCCAGCAGCTTAGTGACAGGGGGCCGGGAGACCCAGTACTTC. Its translation is CASSLVTGGRETQYF.

The chain combines TRBV7-2 with TRBJ2-3; TRBD2 agrees at 9 bases. After removal of 6 bases from V and 6 bases from J, the junction contained 16 bases not matched to a gene. The germline V gene has CDR1 SGHTA and CDR2 FQGNSA. The CDR3 is 17 amino acids. The CDR3 DNA reads TGTGCCAGCAGTCCCGGTGGTAGCGGGGGCCCATACGATACGCAGTATTTT. The encoded protein is CASSPGGSGGPYDTQYF.

The chain is built from TRBV19 and TRBJ1-5; tentatively, D is TRBD1 (6 bases). The CDR3 spans 17 residues. Looked up from germline, CDR1 is LNHDA and CDR2 is SQIVND (reference sequence). Trimming pared 3 bases from V and 2 bases from J, leaving 17 bases between. CDR3 residues: CASSIPQGIRGNQPQHF. The CDR3 coding sequence is TGTGCCAGTAGTATTCCACAGGGAATTCGGGGCAATCAGCCCCAGCATTTT.

This clonotype was counted only a few times. The rearrangement links TRBV20-1 to TRBJ2-1, with TRBD2 matching over 13 bases. The V gene's germline CDR1 is DFQATT and CDR2 SNEGSKA (reference sequence). This CDR3 has 15 amino acids. The CDR3 is CSARWTSGSSGEQFF. In DNA form, the CDR3 reads TGCAGCGCAAGATGGACTAGCGGGAGTTCGGGCGAGCAGTTCTTC.

The chain employs TRBV20-1 and TRBJ2-1; 8 bases agree with TRBD2. Looked up from germline, CDR1 is DFQATT and CDR2 is SNEGSKA (reference sequence). The CDR3 runs to 15 residues. V shed 0 bases, J shed 4 bases, and the junction held 5 bases outside the gene matches. The CDR3 spells CSARDLQRGYNEQFF. CDR3 sequence (DNA): TGCAGTGCTAGAGATCTCCAGCGGGGGTACAATGAGCAGTTCTTC.

The CDR3 reads CASSFSENNEQFF. The CDR3, as DNA: TGTGCCAGCAGTTTTTCGGAGAACAATGAGCAGTTCTTC. The chain combines TRBV27 with TRBJ2-1; no definite D call. This CDR3 region has 13 residues. V lost 3 bases and J lost 5, with 8 bases in between. Germline lookup yields CDR1 MNHEY and CDR2 SMNVEV (reference sequence).

This chain uses TRBV5-1 with TRBJ2-1; possibly TRBD1 for D (6 bases). Per germline, CDR1 SGHRS and CDR2 YFSETQ. Trimming pared 3 bases from V and 8 bases from J, leaving 15 bases between. The CDR3 has 14 amino acids. The CDR3 loop reads CASSWDNPSYEQFF. CDR3 nucleotide sequence: TGCGCCAGCAGCTGGGACAACCCATCCTATGAGCAGTTCTTC.

In its sample, this clonotype was seen many times. V and J are TRBV27 and TRBJ1-6; weak D call: TRBD1 (6 bases). The CDR3 length is 16 residues. With 2 bases removed from V and 1 base from J, the gap between germline ends came to 9 bases. From germline, CDR1 is MNHEY and CDR2 SMNVEV (reference sequence). The CDR3, as DNA: TGTGCCAGCAGTTTAAGGCAGGGGTCCTATAATTCACCCCTCCACTTT. This codes for CASSLRQGSYNSPLHF.

This clonotype was detected ten times or more. The chain uses TRBV9 and TRBJ1-1; D remains unclear. Germline V gene lookup returns CDR1 SGDLS and CDR2 YYNGEE. V lost 3 bases and J lost 0, with 9 bases in between. This CDR3 spans 14 amino acids. The CDR3 loop is CASSAKAMNTEAFF. CDR3 in DNA: TGTGCCAGCAGCGCGAAGGCAATGAACACTGAAGCTTTCTTT. The full variable domain, with the rest looked up from reference TRBV9 and TRBJ1-1, is DSGVTQTPKHLITATGQRVTLRCSPRSGDLSVYWYQQSLDQGLQFLIQYYNGEERAKGNILERFSAQQFPDLHSELNLSSLELGDSALYFCASSAKAMNTEAFFGQGTRLTVV.

The rearrangement uses TRBV20-1 and TRBJ2-1; D is unclear. CDR3 length equals 10 residues. V was cut by 2 bases and J by 8 bases, with 4 bases left in between. Germline loops: CDR1 DFQATT, CDR2 SNEGSKA (reference sequence). In DNA form, the CDR3 reads TGCAGTGCTAGATTGGATGAGCAGTTCTTC. Translated, it gives CSARLDEQFF.